These 20 T cell receptor beta chains were sequenced from one sample in a study of cytomegalovirus exposure and HLA in healthy donors. PCR primers comprised 60 Vbeta and 13 Jbeta primers. Only in-frame clones appear in the TCRdb table, and some are missing; sequencing was by immunoSEQ multiplex PCR. The sample table includes about 53,000 clones. Sequenced: PBMCs. These receptors came from a man aged 18-30 years in good health and CMV-seropositive.

The V gene is TRBV28, the J gene TRBJ2-7; 7 positions match TRBD2. Germline CDR1 reads MDHEN; CDR2 reads SYDVKM. V shed 10 bases, J shed 7 bases, and the junction held 13 bases outside the gene matches. This CDR3 spans 13 amino acids. CDR3 in DNA: TGTGCCACAAAGAGCGGGGCCACGGGTGAGCAGTACTTC. Its protein product is CATKSGATGEQYF.

This chain joins TRBV5-1 and TRBJ1-1; possibly TRBD1 for D (6 bases). The V and J ends lost 4 bases and 4 bases respectively, with 17 bases between them. The CDR3 is made up of 15 amino acids. Looked up from germline, CDR1 is SGHRS and CDR2 is YFSETQ. The CDR3 nucleotides are TGCGCCAGCAGCGTGATACAGGGATGGAGCACTGAAGCTTTCTTT. Translating gives CASSVIQGWSTEAFF. Full variable domain (missing parts from reference TRBV5-1 and TRBJ1-1): KAGVTQTPRYLIKTRGQQVTLSCSPISGHRSVSWYQQTPGQGLQFLFEYFSETQRNKGNFPGRFSGRQFSNSRSEMNVSTLELGDSALYLCASSVIQGWSTEAFFGQGTRLTVV.

Turning to this clone: A junction end diverges from the germline sequence, so it may reflect a read error. This sequence joins TRBV30 and TRBJ1-3; 7 positions agree with TRBD1. Germline V gene sequence: CDR1 GTSNPN, CDR2 SVGIG (reference sequence). This CDR3 spans 12 amino acids. The CDR3 sequence: CAWSIPQGLVSF. The CDR3 coding sequence is TGTGCCTGGAGTATCCCACAGGGGTTGGTCTCCTTT.

The V gene is TRBV27, the J gene TRBJ2-7; possible D gene TRBD2, 6 bases. Germline loops: CDR1 MNHEY, CDR2 SMNVEV (reference sequence). Trimming took off 0 bases at V and 4 bases at J, with 13 bases between the two ends. The CDR3 is made up of 15 amino acids. CDR3 sequence: CASSLSYREKYEQYF. CDR3 bases: TGTGCCAGCAGTTTATCGTACCGGGAGAAGTACGAGCAGTACTTC.

The chain carries TRBV2 and TRBJ1-1; D ambiguous. The CDR3 is 12 amino acids. Trimming took 11 bases from V and 6 from J, leaving 16 bases between them. Germline CDR1 and CDR2: SNHLY and FYNNEI. The CDR3 reads CAASMAPAEAFF. The CDR3 DNA reads as TGTGCCGCCTCCATGGCCCCCGCTGAAGCTTTCTTT.

This chain uses TRBV9 with TRBJ2-2; 8 bases match TRBD2. CDR3 length: 17 amino acids. The germline V gene has CDR1 SGDLS and CDR2 YYNGEE. V trimming: 0 bases; J trimming: 0 bases; junction bases outside the gene matches: 4. The CDR3 loop is CASSVGGSGTNTGELFF. The CDR3 nucleotides read TGTGCCAGCAGCGTAGGGGGTAGCGGGACGAACACCGGGGAGCTGTTTTTT.

J is TRBJ2-7 and V is TRBV19, with TRBD1 matching 9 bases. Germline assignment: CDR1 LNHDA and CDR2 SQIVND (reference sequence). The CDR3 length is 15 residues. J lost 5 bases, V lost 6 bases, and 11 bases had no gene match. The CDR3 bases are TGTGCCAGTAGAGGGAAGACAGGGGGAATCAACGAGCAGTACTTC. Translated: CASRGKTGGINEQYF. The entire variable domain, with the rest obtained from reference TRBV19 and TRBJ2-7, is as follows: DGGITQSPKYLFRKEGQNVTLSCEQNLNHDAMYWYRQDPGQGLRLIYYSQIVNDFQKGDIAEGYSVSREKKESFPLTVTSAQKNPTAFYLCASRGKTGGINEQYFGPGTRLTVT.

The chain uses TRBV10-3 and TRBJ2-1; TRBD2 matches 9 bases. The trim removed 8 bases at V and 6 bases at J, leaving 8 bases unmatched. Germline-derived CDR1 and CDR2 are ENHRY and SYGVKD. The CDR3 is 14 residues long. CDR3 sequence (DNA): TGTGCCATCTATAGCGGGAGTGTGGGCAATGAGCAGTTCTTC. It specifies CAIYSGSVGNEQFF.

V and J are TRBV11-2 and TRBJ2-5, with 10 bases matching TRBD2. The V segment lost 5 bases and the J segment 6 bases; nucleotides outside the gene matches: 18. This CDR3 spans 18 amino acids. Germline CDR1 SGHAT, CDR2 FQNNGV. CDR3: CASSPLLEASGRSQTQYF. Written as DNA, the CDR3 is TGTGCCAGCAGCCCTCTCCTCGAGGCTAGCGGGAGATCGCAGACCCAGTACTTC.

This rearrangement joins TRBV6-5 to TRBJ2-3, with D possibly TRBD1 on 5 matching bases. Germline V lookup: CDR1 MNHEY, CDR2 SVGAGI. This CDR3 has 15 residues. The V end was cut by 0 bases, the J end by 2 bases, with 9 bases between. In DNA, the CDR3 is TGTGCCAGCAGTTACTCTGACAGCCCCACAGATACGCAGTATTTT. Its protein product is CASSYSDSPTDTQYF.

CDR3 residues: CASSSTGQGNYGYTF. DNA for the CDR3: TGTGCCAGCAGTTCAACGGGACAGGGGAACTATGGCTACACCTTC. V is TRBV6-6 and J is TRBJ1-2, with 10 bases that match TRBD1. Germline CDR1 reads MNHNY; CDR2 reads SVGAGI (reference sequence). Germline trimming cut 4 bases from V and 2 bases from J; bases unmatched to any gene: 4. This CDR3 contains 15 residues.

The chain links TRBV28 to TRBJ2-7; D is undetermined. Germline V gives CDR1 MDHEN, CDR2 SYDVKM. V lost 5 bases, J lost 4 bases, and 9 bases lay in between. The CDR3 totals 12 residues. CDR3 nucleotide sequence: TGTGCCAGCAGTGACACCTATTACGAGCAGTACTTC. This sequence encodes CASSDTYYEQYF.

The chain has TRBV6-5 and TRBJ2-7; 8 nucleotides align to TRBD2. Germline V lookup: CDR1 MNHEY, CDR2 SVGAGI. The CDR3 extends over 14 amino acids. V shed 5 bases and J 4 bases; nucleotides not matched to a gene: 7. CDR3 sequence (DNA): TGTGCCAGCAGTCCCGGGACTAGTGGGTACGAGCAGTACTTC. Its protein product is CASSPGTSGYEQYF.

The chain carries TRBV29-1 and TRBJ2-2, with a tentative D call TRBD1 (5 bases). The CDR3 sequence is 12 residues long. CDR1 is SQVTM, CDR2 ANQGSEA, per germline. Trimming took 3 bases from V and 4 from J, leaving 6 bases between them. In DNA form, the CDR3 reads TGCAGCGTTGACAGGGCCACCGGGGAGCTGTTTTTT. Translated: CSVDRATGELFF.

V and J are TRBV28 and TRBJ1-1; 8 bases are a match to TRBD1. This CDR3 spans 14 amino acids. In germline, CDR1 is MDHEN, CDR2 SYDVKM. The J segment lost 4 bases and the V segment lost 7 bases, leaving 8 bases of the junction unmatched. CDR3 DNA sequence: TGTGCCAGCACCGAGACAGGGGAGGTCACTGAAGCTTTCTTT. Amino acids: CASTETGEVTEAFF.

The chain employs TRBV7-9 and TRBJ1-1, with 9 positions matching TRBD1. Losses at the gene ends were 6 bases for V and 1 base for J; bases not matched to a gene: 9. CDR1 and CDR2 (germline): SEHNR, FQNEAQ (reference sequence). The CDR3 loop spans 16 amino acids. In DNA, the CDR3 is TGTGCCAGCAGTCCCTGGACAGGGGTAGGGAACACTGAAGCTTTCTTT. Translation gives CASSPWTGVGNTEAFF.

A remark on this clone: Other DNA variants within this sample encode the same CDR3. The V and J genes are TRBV19 and TRBJ1-5, with a weak D call TRBD1 (5 bases). Trimming left V 3 bases short and J 1 base short, with 7 bases between. Germline V lookup: CDR1 LNHDA, CDR2 SQIVND (reference sequence). The CDR3 length is 14 residues. CDR3: CASSISGSNQPQHF. The CDR3 coding sequence is TGTGCCAGTAGTATCTCAGGGAGCAATCAGCCCCAGCATTTT.

The V gene is TRBV25-1, the J gene TRBJ2-7, with 12 positions matching TRBD2. Germline loops: CDR1 MGHDK, CDR2 SYGVNS. V shed 6 bases, J shed 5 bases, and the junction held 5 bases outside the gene matches. The CDR3 totals 14 residues. This CDR3 reads CASSRLAGDNEQYF. In DNA form, the CDR3 reads TGTGCCAGCAGCCGACTAGCGGGAGATAACGAGCAGTACTTC.

This chain joins TRBV10-3 and TRBJ2-1; a possible D gene is TRBD1 (5 bases). CDR1 and CDR2 (germline): ENHRY, SYGVKD. This CDR3 has 15 residues. V lost 4 bases to trimming and J lost 7 bases, with 17 bases between them. CDR3 sequence (DNA): TGTGCCATCAGTGCTCGGACACCCAAAGGGAATGAGCAGTTCTTC. It yields the protein CAISARTPKGNEQFF.

V and J are TRBV27 and TRBJ2-1, with 7 bases fitting TRBD1. The CDR3 contains 12 residues. In germline, CDR1 is MNHEY, CDR2 SMNVEV (reference sequence). With 5 bases clipped from V and 14 bases from J, the junction kept 9 bases outside the gene matches. The CDR3 here is CASSASGTEKFF. The CDR3 bases are TGTGCCAGCAGTGCATCCGGGACAGAAAAGTTCTTC.